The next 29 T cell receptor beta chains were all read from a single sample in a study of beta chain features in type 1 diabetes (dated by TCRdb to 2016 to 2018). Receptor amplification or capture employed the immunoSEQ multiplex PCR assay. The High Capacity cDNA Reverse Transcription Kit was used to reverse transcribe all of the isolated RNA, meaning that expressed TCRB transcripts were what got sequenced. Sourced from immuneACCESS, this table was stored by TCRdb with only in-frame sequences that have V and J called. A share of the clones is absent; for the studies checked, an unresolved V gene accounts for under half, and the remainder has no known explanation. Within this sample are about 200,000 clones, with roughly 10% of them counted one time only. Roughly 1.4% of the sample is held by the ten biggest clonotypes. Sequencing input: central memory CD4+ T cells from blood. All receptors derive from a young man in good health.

Written as DNA, the CDR3 is TGCAGCGTCCACACCGCCGGGGAGCTGTTTTTT. Protein product: CSVHTAGELFF. The chain is built from TRBV29-1 and TRBJ2-2; no firm D call. This CDR3 region has 11 residues. V lost 6 bases and J lost 6, with 8 bases in between. CDR1 and CDR2 from the germline V gene are SQVTM and ANQGSEA.

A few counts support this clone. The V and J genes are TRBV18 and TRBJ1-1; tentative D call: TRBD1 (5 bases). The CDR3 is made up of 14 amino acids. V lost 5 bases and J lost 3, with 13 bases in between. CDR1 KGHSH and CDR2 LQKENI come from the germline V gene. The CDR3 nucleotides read TGTGCCAGCTCATACCGTGCGGGGGACACTGAAGCTTTCTTT. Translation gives CASSYRAGDTEAFF. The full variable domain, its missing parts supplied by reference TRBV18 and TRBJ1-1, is NAGVMQNPRHLVRRRGQEARLRCSPMKGHSHVYWYRQLPEEGLKFMVYLQKENIIDESGMPKERFSAEFPKEGPSILRIQQVVRGDSAAYFCASSYRAGDTEAFFGQGTRLTVV.

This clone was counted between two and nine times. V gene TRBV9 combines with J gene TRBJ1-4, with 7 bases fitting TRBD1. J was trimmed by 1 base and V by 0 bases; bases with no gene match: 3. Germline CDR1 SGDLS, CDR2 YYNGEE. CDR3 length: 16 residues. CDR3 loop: CASSVETGLTNEKLFF. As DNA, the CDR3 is TGTGCCAGCAGCGTAGAGACAGGGCTAACTAATGAAAAACTGTTTTTT.

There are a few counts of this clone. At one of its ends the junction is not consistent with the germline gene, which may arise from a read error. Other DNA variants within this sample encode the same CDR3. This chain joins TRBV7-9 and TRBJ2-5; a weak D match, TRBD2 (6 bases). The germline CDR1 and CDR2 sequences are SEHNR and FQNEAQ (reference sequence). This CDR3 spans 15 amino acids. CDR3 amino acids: CASSLTGDAAETQYF. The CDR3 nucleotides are TGCGCCAGCAGCCTCACGGGGGACGCAGCAGAGACCCAGTACTTC.

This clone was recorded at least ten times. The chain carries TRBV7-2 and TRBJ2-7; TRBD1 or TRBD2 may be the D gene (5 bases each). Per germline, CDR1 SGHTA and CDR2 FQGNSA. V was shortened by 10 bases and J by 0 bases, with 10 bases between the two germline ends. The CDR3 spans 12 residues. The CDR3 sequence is CAIGASSYEQYF. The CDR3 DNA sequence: TGTGCCATCGGGGCTTCCTCCTACGAGCAGTACTTC.

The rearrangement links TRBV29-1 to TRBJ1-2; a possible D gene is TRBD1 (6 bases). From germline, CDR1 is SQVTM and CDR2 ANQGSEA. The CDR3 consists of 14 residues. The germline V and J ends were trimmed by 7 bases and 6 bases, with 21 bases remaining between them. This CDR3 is CSATSRQGTDGYTF. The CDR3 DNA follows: TGCAGCGCCACCTCGAGGCAGGGGACGGATGGCTACACCTTC.

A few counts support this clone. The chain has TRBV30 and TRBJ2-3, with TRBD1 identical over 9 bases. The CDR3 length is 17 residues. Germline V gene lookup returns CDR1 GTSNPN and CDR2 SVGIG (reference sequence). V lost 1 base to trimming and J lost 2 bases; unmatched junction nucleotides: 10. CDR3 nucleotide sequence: TGTGCCTGGAGTGCCAAGCCGGGACAGGGAGCCACAGATACGCAGTATTTT. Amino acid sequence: CAWSAKPGQGATDTQYF.

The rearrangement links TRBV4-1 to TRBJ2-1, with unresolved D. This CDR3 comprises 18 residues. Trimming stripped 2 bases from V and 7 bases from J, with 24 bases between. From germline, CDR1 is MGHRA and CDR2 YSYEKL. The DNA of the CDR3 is TGCGCCAGCAGCCAATACCTCGCGAAAACTGGGGATAGGAATGAGCAGTTCTTC. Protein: CASSQYLAKTGDRNEQFF.

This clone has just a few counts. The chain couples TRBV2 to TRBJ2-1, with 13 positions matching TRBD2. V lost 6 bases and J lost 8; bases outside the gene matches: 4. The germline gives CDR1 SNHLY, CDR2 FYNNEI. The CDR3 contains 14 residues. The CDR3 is CASSWTSGSYEQFF. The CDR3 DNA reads TGTGCCAGCAGCTGGACTAGCGGGAGCTATGAGCAGTTCTTC.

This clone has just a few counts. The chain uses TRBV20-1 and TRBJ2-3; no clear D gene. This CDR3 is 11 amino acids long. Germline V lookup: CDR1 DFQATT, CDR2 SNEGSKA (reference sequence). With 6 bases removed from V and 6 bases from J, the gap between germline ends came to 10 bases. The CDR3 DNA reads TGCAGTGCGAAGGCAAGGGATACGCAGTATTTT. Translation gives CSAKARDTQYF.

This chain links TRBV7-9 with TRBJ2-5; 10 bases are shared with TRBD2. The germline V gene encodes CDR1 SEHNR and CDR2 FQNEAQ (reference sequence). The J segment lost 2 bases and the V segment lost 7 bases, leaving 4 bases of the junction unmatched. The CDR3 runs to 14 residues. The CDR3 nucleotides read TGTGCCAGCACCCCACTAGCGGGACAAGAGACCCAGTACTTC. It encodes CASTPLAGQETQYF.

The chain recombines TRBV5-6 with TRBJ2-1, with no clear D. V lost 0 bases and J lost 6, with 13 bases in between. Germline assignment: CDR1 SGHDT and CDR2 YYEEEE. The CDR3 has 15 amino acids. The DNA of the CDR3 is TGTGCCAGCAGCTTGGAGCCCGTAATGGCCAATGAGCAGTTCTTC. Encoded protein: CASSLEPVMANEQFF.

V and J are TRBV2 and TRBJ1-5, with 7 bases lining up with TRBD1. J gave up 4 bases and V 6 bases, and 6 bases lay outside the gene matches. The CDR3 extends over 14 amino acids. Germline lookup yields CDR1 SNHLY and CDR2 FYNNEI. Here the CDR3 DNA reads TGTGCCAGCAGGACGGGGACAGATAATCAGCCCCAGCATTTT. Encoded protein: CASRTGTDNQPQHF.

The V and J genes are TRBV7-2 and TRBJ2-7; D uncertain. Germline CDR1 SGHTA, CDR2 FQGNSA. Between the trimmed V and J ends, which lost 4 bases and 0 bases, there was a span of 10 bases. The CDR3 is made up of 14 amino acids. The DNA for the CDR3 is TGTGCCAGCAGCTCGAACAGTGTCTCCTACGAGCAGTACTTC. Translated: CASSSNSVSYEQYF. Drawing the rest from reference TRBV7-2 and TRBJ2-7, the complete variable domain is GAGVSQSPSNKVTEKGKDVELRCDPISGHTALYWYRQSLGQGLEFLIYFQGNSAPDKSGLPSDRFSAERTGGSVSTLTIQRTQQEDSAVYLCASSSNSVSYEQYFGPGTRLTVT.

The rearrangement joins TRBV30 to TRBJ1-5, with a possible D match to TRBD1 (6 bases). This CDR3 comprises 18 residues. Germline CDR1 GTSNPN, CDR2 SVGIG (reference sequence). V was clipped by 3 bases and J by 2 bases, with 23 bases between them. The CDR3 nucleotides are TGTGCCTGGAGACGTGGGTGGCAGGGGAGAAATGGCAATCAGCCCCAGCATTTT. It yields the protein CAWRRGWQGRNGNQPQHF.

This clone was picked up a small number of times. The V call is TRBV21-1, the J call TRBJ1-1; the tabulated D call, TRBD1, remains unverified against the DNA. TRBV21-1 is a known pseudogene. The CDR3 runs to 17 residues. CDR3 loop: CASSKEGTGERGTEAFF. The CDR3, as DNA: TGTGCCAGCAGCAAAGAAGGGACAGGCGAGAGGGGCACTGAAGCTTTCTTT.

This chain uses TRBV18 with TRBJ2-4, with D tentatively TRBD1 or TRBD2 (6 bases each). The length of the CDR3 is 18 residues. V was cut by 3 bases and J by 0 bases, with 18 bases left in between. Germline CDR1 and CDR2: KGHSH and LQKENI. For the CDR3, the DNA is TGTGCCAGCTCACCGCGCAGGGGTAGCGGACTAGCCAAAAACATTCAGTACTTC. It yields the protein CASSPRRGSGLAKNIQYF.

CDR3 sequence (DNA): TGTGCCATTAGACGGAATTACGAGCAGTACTTC. Protein sequence: CAIRRNYEQYF. The chain is built from TRBV10-3 and TRBJ2-7, with no clear D. The CDR3 is 11 residues long. From germline, CDR1 is ENHRY and CDR2 SYGVKD. Trimming took 9 bases from V and 4 from J, leaving 10 bases between them.

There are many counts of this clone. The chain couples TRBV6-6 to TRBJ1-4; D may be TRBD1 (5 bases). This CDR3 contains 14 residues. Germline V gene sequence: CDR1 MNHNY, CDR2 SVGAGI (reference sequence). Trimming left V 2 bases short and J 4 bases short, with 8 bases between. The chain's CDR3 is CASSYGRDNEKLFF. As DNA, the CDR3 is TGTGCCAGCAGTTACGGCAGGGATAATGAAAAACTGTTTTTT.

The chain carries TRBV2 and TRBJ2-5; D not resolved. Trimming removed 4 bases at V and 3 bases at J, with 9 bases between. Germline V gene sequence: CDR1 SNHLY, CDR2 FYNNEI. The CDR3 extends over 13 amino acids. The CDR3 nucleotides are TGTGCCAGCAGTGGATTCCCAAAAGAGACCCAGTACTTC. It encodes CASSGFPKETQYF.

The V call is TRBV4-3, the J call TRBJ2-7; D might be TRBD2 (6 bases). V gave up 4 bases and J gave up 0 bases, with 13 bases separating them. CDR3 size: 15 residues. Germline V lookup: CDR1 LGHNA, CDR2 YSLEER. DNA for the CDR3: TGCGCCAGCAGCCTGGGACTCCAGAGCTCCTACGAGCAGTACTTC. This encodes CASSLGLQSSYEQYF.

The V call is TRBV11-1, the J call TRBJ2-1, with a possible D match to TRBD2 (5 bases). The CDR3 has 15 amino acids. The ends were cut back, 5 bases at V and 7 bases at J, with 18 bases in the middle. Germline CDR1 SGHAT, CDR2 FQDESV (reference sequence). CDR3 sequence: CASSPPFRLTNEQFF. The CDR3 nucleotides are TGTGCCAGCAGCCCCCCATTCCGACTAACAAATGAGCAGTTCTTC.

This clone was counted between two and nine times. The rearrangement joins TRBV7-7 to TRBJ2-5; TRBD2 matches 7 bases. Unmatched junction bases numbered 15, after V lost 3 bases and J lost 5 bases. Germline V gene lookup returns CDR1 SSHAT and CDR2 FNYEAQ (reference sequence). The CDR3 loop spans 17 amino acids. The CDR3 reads CASSFLGPAGEGETQYF. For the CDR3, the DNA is TGTGCCAGCAGCTTCCTCGGGCCGGCGGGAGAGGGGGAGACCCAGTACTTC.

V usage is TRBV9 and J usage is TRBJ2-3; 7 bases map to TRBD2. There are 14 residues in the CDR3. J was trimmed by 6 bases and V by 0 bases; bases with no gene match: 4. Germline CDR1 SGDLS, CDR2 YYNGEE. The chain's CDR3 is CASSVGGTMDTQYF. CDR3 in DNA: TGTGCCAGCAGCGTAGGTGGGACTATGGATACGCAGTATTTT.

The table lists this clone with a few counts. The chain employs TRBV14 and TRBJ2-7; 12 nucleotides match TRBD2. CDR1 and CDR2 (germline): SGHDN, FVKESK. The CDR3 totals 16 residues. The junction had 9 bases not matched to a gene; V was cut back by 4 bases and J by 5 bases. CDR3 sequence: CASSRSLAGGTHEQYF. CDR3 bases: TGTGCCAGCAGCCGATCACTAGCGGGAGGCACCCACGAGCAGTACTTC.

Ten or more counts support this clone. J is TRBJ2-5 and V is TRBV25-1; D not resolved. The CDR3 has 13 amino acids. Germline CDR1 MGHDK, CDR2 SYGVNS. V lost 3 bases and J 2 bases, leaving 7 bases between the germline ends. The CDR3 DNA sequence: TGTGCCAGCAGTGACATCGGGCAAGAGACCCAGTACTTC. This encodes CASSDIGQETQYF. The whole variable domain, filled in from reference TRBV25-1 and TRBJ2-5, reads EADIYQTPRYLVIGTGKKITLECSQTMGHDKMYWYQQDPGMELHLIHYSYGVNSTEKGDLSSESTVSRIRTEHFPLTLESARPSHTSQYLCASSDIGQETQYFGPGTRLLVL.

CDR3 loop: CASSLDLNPSSHEQFF. The CDR3 region has the DNA TGTGCCAGCAGCTTGGATTTAAACCCCAGCTCCCATGAGCAGTTCTTC. The J gene is TRBJ2-1, the V gene TRBV5-6; D is ambiguous. Germline CDR1 SGHDT, CDR2 YYEEEE. V was trimmed by 0 bases and J by 8 bases, leaving 18 bases between them. The CDR3 totals 16 residues.

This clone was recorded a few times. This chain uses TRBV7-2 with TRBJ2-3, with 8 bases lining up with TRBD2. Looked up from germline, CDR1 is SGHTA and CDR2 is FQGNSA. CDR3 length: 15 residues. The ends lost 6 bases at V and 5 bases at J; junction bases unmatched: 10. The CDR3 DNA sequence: TGTGCCAGCAGTCGTAGCGGGACGGACGGAGATACGCAGTATTTT. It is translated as CASSRSGTDGDTQYF.

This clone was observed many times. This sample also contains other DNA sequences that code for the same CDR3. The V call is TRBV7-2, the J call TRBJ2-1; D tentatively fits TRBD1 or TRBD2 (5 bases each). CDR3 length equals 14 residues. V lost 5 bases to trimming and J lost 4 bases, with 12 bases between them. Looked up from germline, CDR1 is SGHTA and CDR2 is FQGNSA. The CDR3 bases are TGTGCCAGCAGCCCGGGGACGGCATACAATGAGCAGTTCTTC. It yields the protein CASSPGTAYNEQFF.